This TCR beta chain stems from a study of CD8+ T cells in alopecia areata (dated by TCRdb to the late 2010s). A note on the overall study: The treated patients, all with moderate-to-severe alopecia areata, were enrolled in an open-label pilot trial of oral tofacitinib given at 5 to 10 mg twice daily. Tofacitinib was given for 6 to 18 months, followed by 6 months of follow-up off drug to assess delayed response and recurrence. Human TCRbeta sequencing covered scalp tissue and sorted CD4+ and CD8+ peripheral blood T cells from patchy and totalis/universalis alopecia areata patients and healthy controls. The SALT score, which quantifies the percentage of affected scalp surface area, was used to measure disease severity in treated patients. Scalp clonality was compared among normal scalp (n=4), patchy alopecia areata scalp (n=8), and alopecia totalis/universalis scalp (n=8). To study T cell clonal expansion in alopecia areata, the researchers applied high-throughput TCRbeta sequencing to both the C3H/HeJ mouse model and human patients. Amplification of TCRbeta CDR3 regions was done by immunoSEQ multiplex PCR using 35 Vbeta forward primers and 13 Jbeta reverse primers. Biopsies were taken from tofacitinib-treated patients at baseline and again at 4 and 24 weeks into treatment, and several of those patients also had a later scalp biopsy. The RNA source kit depended on sample type: the PAXgene miRNA kit for fixed scalp, the miRNeasy kit for PBMCs, and the RNeasy kit for mouse skin. Summary of the overall study and its limitations: Many expanded lesional clones persisted in scalp and blood during tofacitinib treatment, which may partly explain relapse after stopping treatment. Resident alphabeta T cells in normal human skin are also sequenced, complicating scalp TCR repertoire analysis, unlike mouse skin dominated by gammadelta T cells. Because the treated cohort was small and had just a single nonresponder, larger studies are needed to establish links between baseline CD8+ expansion and response. Scalp clonality and the number of expanded CD8+ clones among the top 100 scalp clones were significantly decreased by tofacitinib. Compared with mice, TCR sequences shared between patients were less clear, possibly partly because of HLA diversity across the patient population. Higher clonality and more expanded CD8+ clones were observed in lesional scalp than in normal scalp, particularly in alopecia totalis/universalis, a finding suggestive of antigenic drive.

On this clone: The antigen it recognizes is unknown. No quality values exist for individual bases; no much larger clone is one base distant.

The treatment or condition label corresponds to: oral pan-JAK inhibitor, 5-10 mg twice daily. Peripheral blood and lesional scalp punch biopsies were obtained from patients with alopecia areata. PBMCs were isolated by density centrifugation and stained for CD3, CD4 and CD8, and CD4+ and CD8+ T cells were sorted on a FACSAria. The CDR3 holds 14 amino acids from the cysteine to the phenylalanine. The retained sequence is limited to the CDR3, 42 bases, with the frame set at the first base. V and J lose 0 bases and 5 bases, and a span of 11 bases separates them. The CDR1 and CDR2 encoded by the germline V gene are SGHRS and YFSETQ. Library creation used the immunoSEQ multiplex PCR assay. RNA was extracted from all samples and reverse transcribed into cDNA, which served as template for TCR sequencing. First-strand cDNA was synthesized with SuperScript III using a 2:1 mix of oligo-dT and random hexamers. A synthetic immune receptor repertoire was used to assess amplification bias, and residual bias was removed computationally. Turning to the authors' computational methods: After raw reads were preprocessed to remove errors, the CDR3 was defined following IMGT conventions as running from the conserved cysteine to phenylalanine. To get clonality, Shannon entropy was normalized by log2 of the number of productive unique TCRs and the result was subtracted from 1. Whether each scalp clone was CD4 or CD8 was inferred by checking scalp TCRbeta sequences against the CD4 and CD8 repertoires from sorted blood. TCRdb stores this immuneACCESS table with in-frame sequences only. Part of the clones is absent; in the studies checked, under half of the shortfall reflects unresolved V genes, and no reason is known for the rest. The D gene and trimming were derived from the DNA, and the V and J assignments and clone size from that table. The table for this sample lists about 270,000 clones; approximately 60% of them were counted only once. Clones ranked in the top ten supply 0.75% to 0.95% of the sample.

The sequence was obtained from a human donor with alopecia areata. The receptor chain draws on TRBV5-1 and TRBJ2-5, with an unclear D gene assignment. The starting material was CD4+ T cells sorted from blood, obtained at approximately week 51, from a patient treated with tofacitinib. The CDR3 reads as follows: CASSLEGSDETQYF. The nucleotides read TGCGCCAGCAGCTTGGAGGGTAGTGACGAGACCCAGTACTTC.